These 28 T cell receptor beta chains were sequenced from one sample in a study of blood T cells in healthy people across ages (dated by TCRdb to 2015 to 2017). The method behind the library was 5' RACE. TCRdb lists the instrument as Illumina HiSeq 2500. A second PCR of roughly 6 to 11 cycles was run with a J-beta primer mix and a sample-barcoded 5' primer. TCRdb itself trimmed the public reads at Q25 with fastp, ran MiXCR and retained productive beta chains. Each record represents a unique CDR3 protein, reported with the most common genes and DNA among its rows. This sample gives about 1,000,000 distinct CDR3 sequences in total; less than 50% of them show up just once. The ten largest clones add up to under 20% of the sample. Sequencing was done on a sample of blood. Source of these receptors: a woman between 55 and 75 years old in good health.

This chain connects TRBV6-6 to TRBJ2-1; weak D call: TRBD2 (6 bases). The CDR3 sequence is 13 residues long. V lost 2 bases, J lost 5 bases, and 7 bases lay in between. The germline gives CDR1 MNHNY, CDR2 SVGAGI (reference sequence). Written as DNA, the CDR3 is TGTGCCAGCAGTTACCCGGGGGACAATGAGCAGTTCTTC. Encoded protein: CASSYPGDNEQFF.

The gene calls are TRBV7-6 and TRBJ2-7, with 9 bases fitting TRBD2. CDR1 is SGHVS and CDR2 is FNYEAQ in the germline V gene. This CDR3 comprises 17 residues. Trimming at V came to 1 base and at J to 2 bases, leaving 9 bases not matched to a gene. The CDR3 reads CASSLVWSSGEPYEQYF. The CDR3 bases are TGTGCCAGCAGCTTAGTCTGGTCTAGCGGGGAGCCCTACGAGCAGTACTTC.

The rearrangement joins TRBV29-1 to TRBJ2-3, with TRBD2 matching over 8 bases. V dropped 6 bases and J dropped 1; count of bases not matched to a gene: 12. The CDR3 extends over 16 amino acids. The germline gives CDR1 SQVTM, CDR2 ANQGSEA. As DNA, the CDR3 is TGCAGCGTAACCGGTTTGGCGGGAGGCGGCACAGATACGCAGTATTTT. Translating it yields CSVTGLAGGGTDTQYF.

This clonotype was detected only a few times. At one boundary the junction diverges from the germline segment, which might be a read error. The V gene is TRBV5-1, the J gene TRBJ2-7; maybe TRBD1 (5 bases). The V gene's germline CDR1 is SGHRS and CDR2 YFSETQ. This CDR3 contains 14 residues. Written as DNA, the CDR3 is TGTGCCAGCAGTTTAGTGGGGCCCTCCTACGAGCAGTACTTC. This codes for CASSLVGPSYEQYF. Using reference TRBV5-1 and TRBJ2-7 for the parts outside the CDR3, the full variable domain is KAGVTQTPRYLIKTRGQQVTLSCSPISGHRSVSWYQQTPGQGLQFLFEYFSETQRNKGNFPGRFSGRQFSNSRSEMNVSTLELGDSALYLCASSLVGPSYEQYFGPGTRLTVT.

This clonotype was counted ten times or more. This rearrangement joins TRBV29-1 to TRBJ2-7; D is unclear. V was clipped by 8 bases and J by 3 bases, with 14 bases between them. Germline V lookup: CDR1 SQVTM, CDR2 ANQGSEA. This CDR3 is 12 amino acids long. Here the CDR3 reads CSTRGVDYEQYF. The CDR3 nucleotides are TGCAGCACCCGAGGTGTGGACTACGAGCAGTACTTC.

This clonotype has more than one count but fewer than ten. The chain carries TRBV6-1 and TRBJ1-1, with D possibly TRBD1 on 5 matching bases. The germline CDR1 and CDR2 sequences are MNHNS and SASEGT. The length of the CDR3 is 15 residues. Trimming left V 1 base short and J 4 bases short, with 13 bases between. Written as DNA, the CDR3 is TGTGCCAGCAGTGAAGTATTGACAGTGATCACTGAAGCTTTCTTT. Translation gives CASSEVLTVITEAFF.

This clonotype was observed a handful of times. V is TRBV7-9 and J is TRBJ2-7; 9 positions agree with TRBD1. Germline V gene sequence: CDR1 SEHNR, CDR2 FQNEAQ (reference sequence). There are 14 residues in the CDR3. The ends lost 4 bases at V and 4 bases at J; junction bases unmatched: 5. CDR3 nucleotides: TGTGCCAGCAGCTCGGAGGGACAGGGTTACGAGCAGTACTTC. Encoded protein: CASSSEGQGYEQYF.

This clonotype was observed a few times. The V and J genes are TRBV20-1 and TRBJ2-1; D uncertain. This CDR3 region has 11 residues. Germline V gene data show CDR1 as DFQATT and CDR2 as SNEGSKA (reference sequence). The germline V and J ends were trimmed by 6 bases and 8 bases, with 11 bases remaining between them. DNA of the CDR3: TGCAGTGCGGCCGACGGGTATGAGCAGTTCTTC. It is translated as CSAADGYEQFF.

The genes are TRBV12-3 or TRBV12-4 and TRBJ1-2, with D possibly matching TRBD1 (5 bases). This CDR3 comprises 13 residues. Trimming cost V 6 bases and J 2 bases, with 10 bases left between them. CDR3 residues: CASRAAGNYGYTF. The CDR3 DNA sequence: TGTGCCAGCAGGGCCGCAGGGAACTATGGCTACACCTTC.

This clonotype was detected only a few times. The rearrangement uses TRBV6-5 and TRBJ2-7; no firm D call. This CDR3 contains 14 residues. V lost 11 bases, J lost 0 bases, and 17 bases lay in between. Germline loops: CDR1 MNHEY, CDR2 SVGAGI. CDR3 nucleotide sequence: TGTGCCGCCCAAGGTCCCGCAGACTCCTACGAGCAGTACTTC. It encodes CAAQGPADSYEQYF.

This sequence joins TRBV7-9 and TRBJ1-2, with 8 bases aligning to TRBD1. V lost 0 bases, J lost 0 bases, and 3 bases stayed unmatched. The CDR3 is made up of 16 amino acids. CDR1 is SEHNR and CDR2 is FQNEAQ in the germline V gene (reference sequence). The CDR3 sequence is CASSLAGQDANYGYTF. The DNA for the CDR3 is TGTGCCAGCAGCTTAGCGGGACAGGATGCTAACTATGGCTACACCTTC.

Worth noting for this clonotype: An end of the junction differs from the germline gene, which may be a read error. The rearrangement uses TRBV4-2 and TRBJ2-6; possibly TRBD1 for D (5 bases). The CDR3 is made up of 16 amino acids. Germline loops: CDR1 LGHNA, CDR2 YNFKEQ. The CDR3 here is CASSEEGASGANVLTF. CDR3 coding DNA: TGTGCCAGCAGCGAAGAAGGGGCATCTGGGGCCAACGTCCTGACTTTC.

The table lists this clonotype with a few counts. The chain uses TRBV29-1 and TRBJ2-5; TRBD1 agrees at 9 bases. The CDR3 runs to 20 residues. Germline values: CDR1 SQVTM, CDR2 ANQGSEA. V shed 8 bases, J shed 4 bases, and the junction held 29 bases outside the gene matches. CDR3 sequence: CSTPESRDRAAVPFGETQYF. In DNA, the CDR3 is TGCAGCACACCTGAGTCCCGGGACAGGGCTGCGGTCCCCTTTGGAGAGACCCAGTACTTC.

Of note for this clonotype: A much bigger clone sits one base away, suggesting this may be a read error. The chain combines TRBV5-1 with TRBJ2-7; D possibly corresponds to TRBD1 (5 bases). Germline-derived CDR1 and CDR2 are SGHRS and YFSETQ. There are 14 residues in the CDR3. CDR3 DNA sequence: TGCGCCAGCAGCTTCTGGCAGGACAACTACGGGCAGTACTTC. It encodes CASSFWQDNYGQYF. Supplemented by reference TRBV5-1 and TRBJ2-7, the full variable domain reads KAGVTQTPRYLIKTRGQQVTLSCSPISGHRSVSWYQQTPGQGLQFLFEYFSETQRNKGNFPGRFSGRQFSNSRSEMNVSTLELGDSALYLCASSFWQDNYGQYFGPGTRLTVT.

The CDR3: CASSKNNAVAGGGETQYF. The CDR3 region has the DNA TGTGCCAGTTCTAAGAATAACGCGGTAGCGGGAGGAGGAGAGACCCAGTACTTC. The V call is TRBV2, the J call TRBJ2-5; TRBD2 matches at 10 bases. Trimming cost V 9 bases and J 4 bases; bases outside gene matches: 20. The CDR3 contains 18 residues. Germline CDR1 SNHLY, CDR2 FYNNEI.

This CDR3 is CSARQRRLPSTDTQYF. The CDR3 DNA follows: TGCAGTGCTAGACAGAGGCGACTACCAAGCACAGATACGCAGTATTTT. The chain employs TRBV20-1 and TRBJ2-3, with TRBD2 as a possible D gene (5 bases). Trimming removed 2 bases from V and 0 bases from J, with 15 bases in between. Per germline, CDR1 DFQATT and CDR2 SNEGSKA (reference sequence). This CDR3 is built from 16 residues.

A remark on this clonotype: The germline gene is not matched at one end of the junction; a read error may be the cause. V usage is TRBV12-3 or TRBV12-4 and J usage is TRBJ2-5, with 7 bases matching TRBD1. The CDR3 covers 14 residues. The CDR3 protein is CACSWTGKTETQYF. The CDR3 DNA is TGTGCCTGCAGTTGGACAGGCAAAACGGAGACCCAGTACTTC.

J is TRBJ2-5 and V is TRBV15; 14 bases agree with TRBD2. The V segment lost 5 bases and the J segment 13 bases; nucleotides outside the gene matches: 6. The CDR3 spans 13 residues. Germline CDR1 reads LNHNV; CDR2 reads YYDKDF (reference sequence). The CDR3 region has the DNA TGTGCCACCAGCGGGACTAGCGGGAGTCTTCGGTACTTC. Its translation: CATSGTSGSLRYF.

The rearrangement uses TRBV29-1 and TRBJ2-7; D gene ambiguous. The CDR3 runs 11 residues. V was cut by 3 bases and J by 7 bases, with 10 bases left in between. Germline assignment: CDR1 SQVTM and CDR2 ANQGSEA. CDR3 sequence reads: CSVDEYNEQYF. As DNA, the CDR3 is TGCAGCGTTGATGAATACAATGAGCAGTACTTC.

This clonotype was observed a few times. The V and J genes are TRBV29-1 and TRBJ2-7, with D perhaps TRBD2 (6 bases). The CDR3 contains 12 residues. Per the germline V gene, CDR1 is SQVTM and CDR2 is ANQGSEA. Deletions cut 6 bases from V and 3 bases from J, with 12 bases between. CDR3 nucleotide sequence: TGCAGCGTGCGGGAAATGTACTACGAGCAGTACTTC. Encoded protein: CSVREMYYEQYF.

This clonotype has a handful of counts. The chain combines TRBV18 with TRBJ2-7; D unresolved. The CDR3 is 13 residues long. Germline V CDR1 and CDR2: KGHSH, LQKENI. V was cut by 2 bases and J by 2 bases, with 7 bases left in between. This CDR3 reads CASSPRSPYEQYF. As DNA, the CDR3 is TGTGCCAGCTCACCAAGGAGCCCCTACGAGCAGTACTTC. Looking up the rest from reference TRBV18 and TRBJ2-7 gives the full variable domain: NAGVMQNPRHLVRRRGQEARLRCSPMKGHSHVYWYRQLPEEGLKFMVYLQKENIIDESGMPKERFSAEFPKEGPSILRIQQVVRGDSAAYFCASSPRSPYEQYFGPGTRLTVT.

On this clonotype itself: This may come from a read error, since a much larger clone is one base off. The CDR3 spells CASRLAITHWSPSYNEQFF. CDR3 nucleotides: TGTGCCAGCAGGTTAGCTATAACCCACTGGAGCCCCTCCTACAATGAGCAGTTCTTC. The chain carries TRBV28 and TRBJ2-1; D remains unclear. Germline CDR1 and CDR2: MDHEN and SYDVKM. V shed 6 bases and J shed 0 bases, with 24 bases lying between them. This CDR3 is 19 amino acids long.

In the case of this clonotype: A single base separates this from a much larger clone, so it may be a read error. The V and J genes are TRBV10-3 and TRBJ2-7; TRBD2 matches at 9 bases. With 10 bases clipped from V and 4 bases from J, the junction kept 11 bases outside the gene matches. CDR3 length equals 14 residues. CDR1 ENHRY and CDR2 SYGVKD come from the germline V gene. The CDR3 bases are TGTGCCACGATGAAGCGGGAGGAGGTGTACGAGCAGTACTTC. Translation gives CATMKREEVYEQYF.

This clonotype was recorded a few times. The chain is built from TRBV11-2 and TRBJ2-5; D might be TRBD1 (5 bases). The ends were cut back, 6 bases at V and 8 bases at J, with 16 bases in the middle. Germline CDR1 is SGHAT and CDR2 is FQNNGV. There are 13 residues in the CDR3. The CDR3 sequence: CASSRGAGVTQYF. In DNA form, the CDR3 reads TGTGCCAGCAGTAGGGGCGCTGGTGTCACCCAGTACTTC.

This clonotype was detected once. One base away lies a much larger clone, so this may be a sequencing read error. The V call is TRBV20-1, the J call TRBJ2-3; D unclear. The CDR3 contains 15 residues. Germline V gene lookup returns CDR1 DFQATT and CDR2 SNEGSKA (reference sequence). This chain's CDR3 is CSVRDLGGYTDTQYF. DNA of the CDR3: TGCAGTGTTAGAGATTTGGGCGGATACACAGATACGCAGTATTTT.

The chain carries TRBV29-1 and TRBJ2-1; no definite D call. The ends were cut back, 5 bases at V and 9 bases at J, with 14 bases in the middle. The CDR3 covers 12 residues. Germline values: CDR1 SQVTM, CDR2 ANQGSEA. The CDR3 reads CSVSILFTEQFF. CDR3 bases: TGCAGCGTTTCTATTTTATTCACTGAGCAGTTCTTC.

Worth noting for this clonotype: A read error may explain this, as a much larger clone is one base away. The chain joins TRBV20-1 to TRBJ2-1; 12 bases are a match to TRBD2. The J call is uncertain, as TRBJ2-7 better fits the DNA end. The CDR3 has 14 amino acids. The V gene's germline CDR1 is DFQATT and CDR2 SNEGSKA (reference sequence). CDR3 region: CSAKGTSGYNEQYF. CDR3 bases: TGCAGTGCCAAAGGGACTAGCGGGTACAATGAGCAGTACTTC.

The chain combines TRBV28 with TRBJ2-4, with D possibly TRBD2 on 5 matching bases. The DNA end lines up better with TRBJ2-7; the J call may be wrong. The germline V gene encodes CDR1 MDHEN and CDR2 SYDVKM. The CDR3 spans 13 residues. CDR3 nucleotides: TGTGCCATCCGTACGGGGAAGGCCCCCGAGCAGTACTTC. Encoded protein: CAIRTGKAPEQYF.